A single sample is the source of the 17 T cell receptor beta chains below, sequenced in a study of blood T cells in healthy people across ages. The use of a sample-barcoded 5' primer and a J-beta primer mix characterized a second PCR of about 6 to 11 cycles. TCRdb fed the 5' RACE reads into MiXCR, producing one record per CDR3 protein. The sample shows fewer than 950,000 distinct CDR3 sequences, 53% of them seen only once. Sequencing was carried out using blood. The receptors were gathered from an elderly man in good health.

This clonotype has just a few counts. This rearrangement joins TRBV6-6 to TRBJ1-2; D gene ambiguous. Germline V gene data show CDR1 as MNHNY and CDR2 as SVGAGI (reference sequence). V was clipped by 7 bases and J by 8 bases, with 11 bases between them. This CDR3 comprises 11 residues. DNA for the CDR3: TGTGCCAGCACCTCAGCGGGGGGCTACACCTTC. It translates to CASTSAGGYTF.

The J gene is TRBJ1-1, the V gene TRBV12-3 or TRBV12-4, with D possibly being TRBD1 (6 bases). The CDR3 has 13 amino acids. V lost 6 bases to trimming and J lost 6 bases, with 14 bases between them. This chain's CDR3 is CASRIFGGPEAFF. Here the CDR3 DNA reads TGTGCCAGCAGGATATTTGGGGGGCCTGAAGCTTTCTTT.

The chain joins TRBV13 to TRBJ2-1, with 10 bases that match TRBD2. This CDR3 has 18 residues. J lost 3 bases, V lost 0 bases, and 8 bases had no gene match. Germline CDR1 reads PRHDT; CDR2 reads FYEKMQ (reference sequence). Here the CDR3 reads CASSLGAASGRFYNEQFF. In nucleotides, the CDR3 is TGTGCCAGCAGCTTAGGGGCGGCTAGCGGGAGATTCTACAATGAGCAGTTCTTC.

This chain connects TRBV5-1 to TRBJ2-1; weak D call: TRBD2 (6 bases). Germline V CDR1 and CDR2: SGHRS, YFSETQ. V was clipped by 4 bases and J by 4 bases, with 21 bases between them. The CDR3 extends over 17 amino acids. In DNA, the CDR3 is TGCGCCAGCAGCCTCTCCGGTGGGGACTGGGCGTACAATGAGCAGTTCTTC. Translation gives CASSLSGGDWAYNEQFF.

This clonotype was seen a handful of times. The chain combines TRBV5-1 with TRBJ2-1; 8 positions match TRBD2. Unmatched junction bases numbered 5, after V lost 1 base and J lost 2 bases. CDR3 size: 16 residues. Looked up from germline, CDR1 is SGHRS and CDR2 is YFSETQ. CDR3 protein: CASSLLAGPAYNEQFF. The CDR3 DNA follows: TGCGCCAGCAGCTTGCTAGCGGGTCCTGCCTACAATGAGCAGTTCTTC.

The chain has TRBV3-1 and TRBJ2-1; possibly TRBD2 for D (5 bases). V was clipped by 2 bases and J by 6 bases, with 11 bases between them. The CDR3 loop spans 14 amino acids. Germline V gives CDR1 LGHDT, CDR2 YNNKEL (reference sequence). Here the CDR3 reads CASSQQLVFNEQFF. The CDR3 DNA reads TGTGCCAGCAGCCAACAACTAGTTTTCAATGAGCAGTTCTTC.

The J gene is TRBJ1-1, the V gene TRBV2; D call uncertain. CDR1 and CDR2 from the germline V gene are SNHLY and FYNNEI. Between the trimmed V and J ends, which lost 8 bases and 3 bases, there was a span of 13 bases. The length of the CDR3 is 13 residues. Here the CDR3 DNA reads TGTGCCAGCGTAGGCCCTCCAGACACTGAAGCTTTCTTT. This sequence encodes CASVGPPDTEAFF.

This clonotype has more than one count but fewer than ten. In DNA form, the CDR3 reads TGCGCCAGCAGCTTGGCCCCTAGCGGGAAAAATGAGCAGTTCTTC. Translating it yields CASSLAPSGKNEQFF. V is TRBV5-1 and J is TRBJ2-1; TRBD2 agrees at 9 bases. Germline V CDR1 and CDR2: SGHRS, YFSETQ. With V trimmed by 0 bases and J by 7 bases, 5 bases remained unmatched. This CDR3 has 15 residues. The full variable domain, completed using reference TRBV5-1 and TRBJ2-1, is KAGVTQTPRYLIKTRGQQVTLSCSPISGHRSVSWYQQTPGQGLQFLFEYFSETQRNKGNFPGRFSGRQFSNSRSEMNVSTLELGDSALYLCASSLAPSGKNEQFFGPGTRLTVL.

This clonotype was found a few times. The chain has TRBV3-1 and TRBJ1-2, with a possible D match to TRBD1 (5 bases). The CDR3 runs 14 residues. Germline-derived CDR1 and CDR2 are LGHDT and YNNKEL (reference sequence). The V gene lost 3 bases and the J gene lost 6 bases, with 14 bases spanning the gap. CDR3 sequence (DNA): TGTGCCAGCAGCCAGTTTGGGGGGGAAGATGGCTACACCTTC. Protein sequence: CASSQFGGEDGYTF.

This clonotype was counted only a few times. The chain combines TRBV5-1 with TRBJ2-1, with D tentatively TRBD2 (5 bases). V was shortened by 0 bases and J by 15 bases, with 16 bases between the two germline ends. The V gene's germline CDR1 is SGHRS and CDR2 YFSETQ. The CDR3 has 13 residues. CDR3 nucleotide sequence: TGCGCCAGCAGCTTGGTAGTAGGAGTGGAGGCGTTCTTC. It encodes CASSLVVGVEAFF.

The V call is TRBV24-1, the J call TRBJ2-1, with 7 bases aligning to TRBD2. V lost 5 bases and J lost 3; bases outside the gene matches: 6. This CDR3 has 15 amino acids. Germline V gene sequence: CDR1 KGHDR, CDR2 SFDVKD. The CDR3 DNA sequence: TGTGCCACCAGTGGTGCTAGCGGAGACTACAATGAGCAGTTCTTC. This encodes CATSGASGDYNEQFF.

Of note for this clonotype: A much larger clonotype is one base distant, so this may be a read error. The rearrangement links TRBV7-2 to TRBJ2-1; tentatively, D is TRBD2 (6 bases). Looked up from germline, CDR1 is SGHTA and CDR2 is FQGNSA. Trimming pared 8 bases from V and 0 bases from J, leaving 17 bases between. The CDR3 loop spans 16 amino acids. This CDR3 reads CASGRGLANSYNEQFF. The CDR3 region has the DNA TGTGCCAGCGGCCGAGGGCTAGCGAACTCCTACAATGAGCAGTTCTTC. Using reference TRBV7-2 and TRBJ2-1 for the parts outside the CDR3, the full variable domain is GAGVSQSPSNKVTEKGKDVELRCDPISGHTALYWYRQSLGQGLEFLIYFQGNSAPDKSGLPSDRFSAERTGGSVSTLTIQRTQQEDSAVYLCASGRGLANSYNEQFFGPGTRLTVL.

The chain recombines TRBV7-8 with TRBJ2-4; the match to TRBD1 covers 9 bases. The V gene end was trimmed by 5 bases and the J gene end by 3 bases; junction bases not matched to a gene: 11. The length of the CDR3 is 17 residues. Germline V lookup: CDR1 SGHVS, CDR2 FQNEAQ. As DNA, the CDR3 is TGTGCCAGCAGCCCCCCCCCGGACAGGGGAGGCAAAAACATTCAGTACTTC. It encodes CASSPPPDRGGKNIQYF.

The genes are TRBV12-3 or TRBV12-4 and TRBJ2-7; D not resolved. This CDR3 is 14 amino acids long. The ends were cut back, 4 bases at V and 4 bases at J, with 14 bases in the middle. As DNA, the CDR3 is TGTGCCAGCAGTTCGAACCGGGCGACATACGAGCAGTACTTC. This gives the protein CASSSNRATYEQYF.

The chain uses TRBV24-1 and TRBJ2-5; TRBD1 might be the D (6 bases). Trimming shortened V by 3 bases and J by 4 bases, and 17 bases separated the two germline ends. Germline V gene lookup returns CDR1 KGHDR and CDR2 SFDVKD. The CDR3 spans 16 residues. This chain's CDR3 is CATSDTLTGFGETQYF. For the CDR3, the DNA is TGTGCCACCAGTGATACCCTCACAGGGTTCGGAGAGACCCAGTACTTC.

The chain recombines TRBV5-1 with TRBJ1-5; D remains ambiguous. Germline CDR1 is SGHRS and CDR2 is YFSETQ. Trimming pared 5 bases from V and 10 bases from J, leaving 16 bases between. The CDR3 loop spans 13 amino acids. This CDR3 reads CASRVEPTYPQHF. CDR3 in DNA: TGCGCCAGCAGGGTAGAACCAACGTACCCCCAGCATTTT.

Here the CDR3 DNA reads TGTGCCAGCAGCTTAGAGAGCAGGGGCGGAGGCTACACCTTC. Translated: CASSLESRGGGYTF. This chain connects TRBV7-9 to TRBJ1-2; perhaps TRBD1 as D (6 bases). Trimming stripped 1 base from V and 8 bases from J, with 14 bases between. Germline V gene sequence: CDR1 SEHNR, CDR2 FQNEAQ (reference sequence). This CDR3 spans 14 amino acids.